These 22 T cell receptor beta chains originate from one sample sequenced in a study of cytomegalovirus exposure and HLA in healthy donors. The PCR employed 60 Vbeta primers together with 13 Jbeta primers. Sequenced by immunoSEQ multiplex PCR; TCRdb stores in-frame clones only, minus some. The sample carries under 200,000 clones, 80% recorded once. Sequencing was carried out using PBMCs. The receptors derive from a man aged 40-49 years in good health and CMV-seropositive.

The rearrangement links TRBV6-5 to TRBJ2-3; D may be TRBD2 (6 bases). Trimming removed 2 bases at V and 6 bases at J, with 15 bases between. CDR1 is MNHEY and CDR2 is SVGAGI in the germline V gene. The CDR3 consists of 15 residues. CDR3 DNA sequence: TGTGCCAGCAGTTACCGGGGGTACCCCCCGGATACGCAGTATTTT. Translated: CASSYRGYPPDTQYF.

The CDR3 here is CASSSRGGPDTQYF. The CDR3 DNA reads TGTGCCAGCAGCTCTCGGGGGGGCCCCGATACGCAGTATTTT. V and J are TRBV5-4 and TRBJ2-3; 8 nucleotides agree with TRBD2. There are 14 residues in the CDR3. Germline V gene lookup returns CDR1 SGHNT and CDR2 YYREEE (reference sequence). The V and J ends lost 3 bases and 6 bases, in that order; junction bases with no gene match: 6. Full variable domain (rest looked up from reference TRBV5-4 and TRBJ2-3): ETGVTQSPTHLIKTRGQQVTLRCSSQSGHNTVSWYQQALGQGPQFIFQYYREEENGRGNFPPRFSGLQFPNYSSELNVNALELDDSALYLCASSSRGGPDTQYFGPGTRLTVL.

V usage is TRBV7-9 and J usage is TRBJ2-2; TRBD1 is a possible D gene (6 bases). CDR1 and CDR2 from the germline V gene are SEHNR and FQNEAQ (reference sequence). The CDR3 extends over 16 amino acids. Trimming removed 0 bases from V and 5 bases from J, with 13 bases in between. CDR3 nucleotides: TGTGCCAGCAGCTTAGCACCAAGCAGGGGTACCGGGGAGCTGTTTTTT. Its translation is CASSLAPSRGTGELFF.

This chain joins TRBV6-4 and TRBJ2-1; 9 positions match TRBD1. The CDR3 consists of 14 residues. J lost 8 bases, V lost 4 bases, and 6 bases had no gene match. Germline V gives CDR1 MRHNA, CDR2 SNTAGT. The CDR3 DNA is TGTGCCAGCAGTGGAGACAGGGGGGCGGATGAGCAGTTCTTC. It specifies CASSGDRGADEQFF.

The chain carries TRBV6-5 and TRBJ2-1; no clear D gene. The CDR3 has 16 residues. Germline loops: CDR1 MNHEY, CDR2 SVGAGI. Trimming took 2 bases from V and 0 from J, leaving 11 bases between them. The CDR3 DNA reads TGTGCCAGCAGTTACGATTTCCTGAGCTCCTACAATGAGCAGTTCTTC. It encodes CASSYDFLSSYNEQFF.

This clone has more than one count but fewer than ten. The rearrangement joins TRBV5-1 to TRBJ2-2; TRBD1 matches at 8 bases. This CDR3 contains 14 residues. CDR1 is SGHRS, CDR2 YFSETQ, per germline. V was clipped by 4 bases and J by 6 bases; unmatched bases: 5. For the CDR3, the DNA is TGCGCCAGCAGCGCGACAGGGGAAGCCGGGGAGCTGTTTTTT. This gives the protein CASSATGEAGELFF.

This sequence joins TRBV18 and TRBJ2-1; D may be TRBD1 (5 bases). CDR1 KGHSH and CDR2 LQKENI come from the germline V gene. The CDR3 is made up of 13 amino acids. The V end lost 3 bases, the J end lost 3 bases, and 6 bases lay between the germline ends. CDR3 residues: CASSPDSYNEQFF. The CDR3 nucleotides read TGTGCCAGCTCACCCGACAGCTACAATGAGCAGTTCTTC. The full variable domain, its missing parts supplied by reference TRBV18 and TRBJ2-1, is NAGVMQNPRHLVRRRGQEARLRCSPMKGHSHVYWYRQLPEEGLKFMVYLQKENIIDESGMPKERFSAEFPKEGPSILRIQQVVRGDSAAYFCASSPDSYNEQFFGPGTRLTVL.

In nucleotides, the CDR3 is TGTGCCAGCAGTGAATCCGGGCAGGGATATGGCTACACCTTC. It specifies CASSESGQGYGYTF. The chain employs TRBV6-1 and TRBJ1-2; D might be TRBD1 (5 bases). The germline V gene has CDR1 MNHNS and CDR2 SASEGT. CDR3 size: 14 residues. Trimming stripped 2 bases from V and 5 bases from J, with 12 bases between.

This clone was observed a handful of times. A read error may produce the germline difference seen at one junction end. The chain uses TRBV7-2 and TRBJ1-1; D is unclear. This CDR3 spans 13 amino acids. Germline V CDR1 and CDR2: SGHTA, FQGNSA. The CDR3 protein is CASSSGSSYGLGF. In DNA, the CDR3 is TGTGCCAGCAGCTCCGGGAGCTCTTACGGCCTAGGCTTT.

This chain links TRBV2 with TRBJ2-5, with D possibly matching TRBD1 (6 bases). The CDR3 has 13 residues. Looked up from germline, CDR1 is SNHLY and CDR2 is FYNNEI. Trimming took off 7 bases at V and 1 base at J, with 10 bases between the two ends. The CDR3, as DNA: TGTGCCAGCAAGGAGGACAGCCAAGAGACCCAGTACTTC. Protein product: CASKEDSQETQYF.

The gene calls are TRBV15 and TRBJ2-5; D not resolved. The CDR3 extends over 15 amino acids. With 0 bases removed from V and 1 base from J, the gap between germline ends came to 9 bases. Germline V gene lookup returns CDR1 LNHNV and CDR2 YYDKDF (reference sequence). The CDR3, as DNA: TGTGCCACCAGCAGAGATGATACAGTCCAAGAGACCCAGTACTTC. This translates into CATSRDDTVQETQYF.

This clone occurred once. The J gene is TRBJ1-2, the V gene TRBV5-1, with D perhaps TRBD1 (6 bases). This CDR3 has 15 residues. Trimming left V 0 bases short and J 4 bases short, with 13 bases between. Germline V gene data show CDR1 as SGHRS and CDR2 as YFSETQ. The chain's CDR3 is CASSLAVTTGYGYTF. CDR3 coding DNA: TGCGCCAGCAGCTTGGCCGTGACGACAGGCTATGGCTACACCTTC.

This chain connects TRBV10-2 to TRBJ1-1, with D unclear. Per germline, CDR1 WSHSY and CDR2 SAAADI. The CDR3 is 11 residues long. Trimming took off 8 bases at V and 4 bases at J, with 8 bases between the two ends. CDR3 bases: TGCGCCAGCGGGGAGGGCACTGAAGCTTTCTTT. It translates to CASGEGTEAFF.

This sequence joins TRBV7-2 and TRBJ1-3; 8 bases are shared with TRBD1. The CDR3 consists of 15 residues. CDR1 and CDR2 (germline): SGHTA, FQGNSA. The junction had 4 bases not matched to a gene; V was cut back by 5 bases and J by 1 base. The CDR3, as DNA: TGTGCCAGCAGCGGACAGGGCGGGTCTGGAAACACCATATATTTT. Translated, it gives CASSGQGGSGNTIYF. Based on the CDR3 plus reference TRBV7-2 and TRBJ1-3, the full variable domain is GAGVSQSPSNKVTEKGKDVELRCDPISGHTALYWYRQSLGQGLEFLIYFQGNSAPDKSGLPSDRFSAERTGGSVSTLTIQRTQQEDSAVYLCASSGQGGSGNTIYFGEGSWLTVV.

The chain carries TRBV4-3 and TRBJ2-7; D unclear. V lost 0 bases and J lost 1, with 13 bases in between. CDR1 is LGHNA, CDR2 YSLEER, per germline. The CDR3 sequence is 16 residues long. The CDR3 loop is CASSQEATVYSYEQYF. In DNA, the CDR3 is TGCGCCAGCAGCCAAGAGGCTACAGTTTATTCCTACGAGCAGTACTTC.

The chain has TRBV14 and TRBJ1-2, with 7 positions matching TRBD1. The trim removed 2 bases at V and 10 bases at J, leaving 7 bases unmatched. Germline assignment: CDR1 SGHDN and CDR2 FVKESK. There are 13 residues in the CDR3. The CDR3 coding sequence is TGTGCCAGCAGCCAATTGAGACAGGGCTACTACACCTTC. This codes for CASSQLRQGYYTF.

Points on this clone: This sample includes further DNA sequences coding for the same CDR3. This rearrangement joins TRBV4-3 to TRBJ1-1, with a weak D call TRBD1 (6 bases). The germline CDR1 and CDR2 sequences are LGHNA and YSLEER. The CDR3 sequence is 15 residues long. The V and J ends lost 1 base and 1 base respectively, with 10 bases between them. CDR3 protein: CASSQVLGQNTEAFF. As DNA, the CDR3 is TGCGCCAGCAGCCAAGTCTTGGGACAGAACACTGAAGCTTTCTTT.

The chain carries TRBV4-3 and TRBJ2-1; 8 bases match TRBD2. Losses at the gene ends were 0 bases for V and 7 bases for J; bases not matched to a gene: 8. This CDR3 has 16 amino acids. Germline V gene lookup returns CDR1 LGHNA and CDR2 YSLEER. CDR3 sequence (DNA): TGCGCCAGCAGCCAAGATCCCGGGGGGGCTTTGAATGAGCAGTTCTTC. Protein sequence: CASSQDPGGALNEQFF.

The genes are TRBV9 and TRBJ2-7, with no clear D. Germline V gene lookup returns CDR1 SGDLS and CDR2 YYNGEE. The CDR3 is made up of 15 amino acids. The ends were cut back, 0 bases at V and 3 bases at J, with 13 bases in the middle. The CDR3 protein is CASSVESGIHYEQYF. CDR3 DNA sequence: TGTGCCAGCAGCGTAGAGTCAGGTATTCACTACGAGCAGTACTTC.

The chain is built from TRBV28 and TRBJ1-5, with TRBD1 identical over 7 bases. Germline V lookup: CDR1 MDHEN, CDR2 SYDVKM. The CDR3 is 15 amino acids. Trimming cost V 3 bases and J 2 bases; bases outside gene matches: 4. CDR3 DNA: TGTGCCAGCAGTTTCGGTGGACAGGGCAATCAGCCCCAGCATTTT. Translating gives CASSFGGQGNQPQHF.

The chain carries TRBV28 and TRBJ1-5; 11 bases align to TRBD1. CDR1 is MDHEN and CDR2 is SYDVKM in the germline V gene. V shed 2 bases, J shed 6 bases, and the junction held 9 bases outside the gene matches. CDR3 size: 17 residues. CDR3 sequence reads: CASSLPGTGGTSQPQHF. The CDR3 nucleotides are TGTGCCAGCAGTTTACCCGGGACAGGGGGTACGAGTCAGCCCCAGCATTTT.

The V gene is TRBV18, the J gene TRBJ2-5; weak D call: TRBD2 (6 bases). The V end was cut by 2 bases, the J end by 5 bases, with 9 bases between. The germline CDR1 and CDR2 sequences are KGHSH and LQKENI. The CDR3 loop spans 13 amino acids. This CDR3 reads CASSPGRGETQYF. The DNA for the CDR3 is TGTGCCAGCTCACCAGGACGGGGGGAGACCCAGTACTTC.